At least ten counts were recorded for the clone carrying this T cell receptor (beta chain). Its target is not known. This sample was included in a study of human T cells and chemical hapten exposure. General study findings and limits: Since the donors had alopecia, their immune response may not be the same as that of healthy people.

Time point specified: pre-sensitization, week 0. Treatment reported: therapeutic diphenylcyclopropenone sensitization with weekly scalp DPC. V dropped 5 bases and J dropped 7; count of bases not matched to a gene: 5. This CDR3 is 14 amino acids long. In the original processing: Samples ranged from about 20,000 to 750,000 TCRs, with a median of around 100,000. A single record per CDR3 protein comes from TCRdb applying MiXCR to the RACE reads. TCRdb's processing, not the study's, gives the V and J calls here. The table records 350,000 to 400,000 distinct CDR3 sequences, 4.5% to 6% of them present only once.

The chain couples TRBV12-3 or TRBV12-4 to TRBJ1-6; 7 positions agree with TRBD1. This clonotype was sampled from a woman aged 45-60 years with alopecia areata. Some clones in this sample may be carry-over from other donors' samples. The material sequenced was whole blood, taken in connection with sensitization to the hapten diphenylcyclopropenone (DPC). The CDR3 sequence: CASSLGTANSPLHF. The DNA for the CDR3 is TGTGCCAGCAGTCTCGGGACAGCCAATTCACCCCTCCACTTT.